These T cell receptor beta chains were read from a single sample in a study of blood T cell repertoires in COVID-19. The method was immunoSEQ multiplex PCR; TCRdb's version includes in-frame clones alone and lacks a portion of them. The sample consists of 85,000 to 100,000 clones, 75% to 95% of them appearing once. The sequenced sample was peripheral blood. These receptors all come from a man aged 55 to 70 with acute or convalescent COVID-19. The CDR3 runs from the conserved cysteine through the conserved F or W. The D gene is left open where the match is weak. Not every row has a clone size; where given, it reads once, few, many or a size class.

>once|TRBD2|TRBJ2-5|TRBV3-1/TRBV3-2
TGTGCCAGCAGCCAAGAATCTAGCGGGGGGGCCCGGGAGACCCAGTACTTC
CASSQESSGGARETQYF
>-|TRBD2|TRBJ2-5|TRBV5-1
TGCGCCAGCAGCTCGGGACTAGCGGGGGGCCCCAGGGAGGTCCAGTACTTC
CASSSGLAGGPREVQYF
>-|-|TRBJ2-5|TRBV2
TGTGCCAGCAGTGAATGGACTCAAAGGGGGGAGACCCAGTACTTC
CASSEWTQRGETQYF
>once|-|TRBJ1-2|TRBV7-2
TGTGCCAGCAGCCGGGACTGGGACTATGGCTACACCTTC
CASSRDWDYGYTF
>-|-|TRBJ2-2|TRBV19
TGTGCCAGTAGTCTACGGGCCGGGGAGCTGTTTTTT
CASSLRAGELFF
>-|-|TRBJ1-1|TRBV19
TGTGCCAGTAGTATGCATGGTCGGTCTGAAGCTTTCTTT
CASSMHGRSEAFF
>-|-|TRBJ2-7|TRBV2
TGTGCCAGCAGGCCGGAGAGGTTTTTCTACGAGCAGTACTTC
CASRPERFFYEQYF
>few|-|TRBJ1-5|TRBV7-8
TGTGCCAGCAGCTTAATCTGGACAGAAAATCAGCCCCAGCATTTT
CASSLIWTENQPQHF
>-|-|TRBJ1-4|TRBV18
TGTGCCAGCTCACCTGCCGCGGGCGCCCAACTTAATGAAAAACTGTTTTTT
CASSPAAGAQLNEKLFF
>-|-|TRBJ1-6|TRBV19
TGTGCCAGTAGTACAGACCTACGGGAACCGAATTCACCCCTCCACTTT
CASSTDLREPNSPLHF
>-|-|TRBJ1-5|TRBV5-6
TGTGCCAGCGGCCTACAGGGACGCAATCAGCCCCAGCATTTT
CASGLQGRNQPQHF
>-|TRBD1|TRBJ2-7|TRBV27
TGTGCCAGCAGAAGCCGACAGGGGGCGCGGGGCGAGCAGTACTTC
CASRSRQGARGEQYF
>-|TRBD2|TRBJ2-7|TRBV3-1/TRBV3-2
TGTGCCAGCAGCCAAGTAGCGGGGGACTCCTACGAGCAGTACTTC
CASSQVAGDSYEQYF
>once|-|TRBJ1-3|TRBV12-5
TGTGCTAGTGGTTTGGTACTGACACAGAGCTCTGGAAACACCATATATTTT
CASGLVLTQSSGNTIYF
>-|TRBD1|TRBJ1-2|TRBV29-1
TGCAGCGTTGGACAGGGCCCCACCGAGGGTGGGAGCTACACCTTC
CSVGQGPTEGGSYTF
>once|TRBD1|TRBJ1-1|TRBV10-1
TGCGCCAGCAGTAGAACAGGGGCGGGAACTGAAGCTTTCTTT
CASSRTGAGTEAFF
>-|TRBD1|TRBJ1-3|TRBV7-9
TGTGCCAGCAGCGCCCCCGCCAGACAGGGCCTTTCTGGAAACACCATATATTTT
CASSAPARQGLSGNTIYF
>-|-|TRBJ2-3|TRBV5-1
TGCGCCACCCAACCCGGGGGAGCGACAGATACGCAGTATTTT
CATQPGGATDTQYF
>-|-|TRBJ1-3|TRBV5-1
TGCGCCAGCAGCCGGGGACTGAGCTCTGGAAACACCATATATTTT
CASSRGLSSGNTIYF